Listed here are 8 T cell receptor beta chains from one sample, sequenced in a study of blood T cells in healthy people across ages. A second about 7 to 12 cycle PCR used barcoded and J-beta primers. TCRdb called the 5' RACE reads again in MiXCR, with one record for every CDR3 protein. The table records fewer than 700,000 distinct CDR3 sequences, roughly 48% of them present only once. Material for sequencing was blood. The receptors originated from a man older than 75 in good health.

The chain combines TRBV5-4 with TRBJ2-2, with TRBD1 identical over 8 bases. The CDR3 has 16 amino acids. V shed 5 bases and J 5 bases; nucleotides not matched to a gene: 11. Germline loops: CDR1 SGHNT, CDR2 YYREEE (reference sequence). CDR3 nucleotides: TGTGCCAGCAGTCCGCCAGGGGGCGCGAGTACCGGGGAGCTGTTTTTT. Protein: CASSPPGGASTGELFF.

This chain joins TRBV27 and TRBJ2-5; D gene unclear. V was clipped by 3 bases and J by 1 base, with 9 bases between them. The CDR3 loop spans 14 amino acids. Per germline, CDR1 MNHEY and CDR2 SMNVEV (reference sequence). The chain's CDR3 is CASSFKRTQETQYF. DNA for the CDR3: TGTGCCAGCAGTTTCAAGCGTACCCAAGAGACCCAGTACTTC.

CDR3 protein: CASSKRTVVDEQYF. In nucleotides, the CDR3 is TGTGCCAGCAGCAAGAGGACAGTTGTCGACGAGCAGTACTTC. The rearrangement uses TRBV6-2 or TRBV6-3 and TRBJ2-5; possible D gene TRBD1, 6 bases. The last part of the DNA fits TRBJ2-7 better; the J call may be wrong. Germline V gives CDR1 MNHEY, CDR2 SVGEGT. The CDR3 extends over 14 amino acids.

The chain combines TRBV12-3 or TRBV12-4 with TRBJ1-5, with no clear D. The CDR3 totals 12 residues. V lost 5 bases and J 1 base, leaving 3 bases between the germline ends. The CDR3 DNA follows: TGTGCCAGCAGTGGAAGCAATCAGCCCCAGCATTTT. Its translation: CASSGSNQPQHF.

This sequence joins TRBV7-9 and TRBJ1-1, with 8 bases that match TRBD1. Germline CDR1 is SEHNR and CDR2 is FQNEAQ (reference sequence). The length of the CDR3 is 15 residues. V lost 5 bases, J lost 4 bases, and 9 bases stayed unmatched. CDR3 DNA sequence: TGTGCCAGCAGCCCGGGGACAGGTAGCGGCACTGAAGCTTTCTTT. Amino acids: CASSPGTGSGTEAFF.

This clonotype was seen a few times. The chain is built from TRBV6-5 and TRBJ2-7; D is possibly TRBD1 (6 bases). Trimming took 5 bases from V and 0 from J, leaving 14 bases between them. CDR3 length: 15 amino acids. CDR1 and CDR2 from the germline V gene are MNHEY and SVGAGI. The CDR3 region is CASSHFQGISYEQYF. The CDR3 bases are TGTGCCAGCAGTCATTTTCAGGGGATCTCCTACGAGCAGTACTTC.

The genes are TRBV15 and TRBJ2-7; D is undetermined. The CDR3 runs to 13 residues. Trimming left V 0 bases short and J 4 bases short, with 7 bases between. Germline V gene sequence: CDR1 LNHNV, CDR2 YYDKDF (reference sequence). The CDR3 sequence: CATSRDLPYEQYF. As DNA, the CDR3 is TGTGCCACCAGCAGAGATCTACCGTACGAGCAGTACTTC.

Regarding this clonotype: Possible read error: a much larger clone is one base away. The chain combines TRBV6-6 with TRBJ2-1; D possibly corresponds to TRBD1 (5 bases). The CDR3 loop spans 17 amino acids. CDR1 is MNHNY and CDR2 is SVGAGI in the germline V gene (reference sequence). The germline V and J ends were trimmed by 0 bases and 10 bases, with 22 bases remaining between them. CDR3 in amino acids: CASSYSIQAGGSYEQFF. The CDR3 coding sequence is TGTGCCAGCAGTTACTCGATACAGGCCGGTGGGTCCTACGAGCAGTTCTTC.